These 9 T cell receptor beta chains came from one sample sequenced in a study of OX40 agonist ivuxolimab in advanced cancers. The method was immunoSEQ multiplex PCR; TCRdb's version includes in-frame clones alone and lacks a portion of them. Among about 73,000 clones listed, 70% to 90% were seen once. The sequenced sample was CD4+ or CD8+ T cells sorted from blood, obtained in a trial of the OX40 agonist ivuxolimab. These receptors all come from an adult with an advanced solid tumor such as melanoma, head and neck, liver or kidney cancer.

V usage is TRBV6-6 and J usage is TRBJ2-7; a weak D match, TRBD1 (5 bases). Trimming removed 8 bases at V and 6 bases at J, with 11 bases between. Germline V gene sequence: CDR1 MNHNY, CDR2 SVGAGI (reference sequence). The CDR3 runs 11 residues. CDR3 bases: TGTGCCAGCCAGGTGGGGCTCGAGCAGTACTTC. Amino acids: CASQVGLEQYF.

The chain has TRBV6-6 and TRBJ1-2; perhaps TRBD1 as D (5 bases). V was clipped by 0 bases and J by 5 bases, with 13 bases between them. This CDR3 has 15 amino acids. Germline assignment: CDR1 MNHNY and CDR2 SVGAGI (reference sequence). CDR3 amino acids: CASSYSRDGGYGYTF. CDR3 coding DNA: TGTGCCAGCAGTTACTCCCGGGACGGAGGATATGGCTACACCTTC.

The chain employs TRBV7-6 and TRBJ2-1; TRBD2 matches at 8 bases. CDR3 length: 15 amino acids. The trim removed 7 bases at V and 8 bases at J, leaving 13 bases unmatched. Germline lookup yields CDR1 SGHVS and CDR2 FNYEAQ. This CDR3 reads CASTRGGGPGDEQFF. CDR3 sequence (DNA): TGTGCCAGCACCCGGGGGGGTGGTCCGGGAGATGAGCAGTTCTTC. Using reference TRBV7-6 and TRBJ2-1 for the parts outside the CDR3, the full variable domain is GAGVSQSPRYKVTKRGQDVALRCDPISGHVSLYWYRQALGQGPEFLTYFNYEAQQDKSGLPNDRFSAERPEGSISTLTIQRTEQRDSAMYRCASTRGGGPGDEQFFGPGTRLTVL.

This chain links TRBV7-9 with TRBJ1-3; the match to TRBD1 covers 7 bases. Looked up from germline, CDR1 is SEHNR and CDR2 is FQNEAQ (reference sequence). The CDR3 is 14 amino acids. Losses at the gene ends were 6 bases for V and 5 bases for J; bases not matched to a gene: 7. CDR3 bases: TGTGCCAGCAGTCCGCCGGGACAGAGAAACACCATATATTTT. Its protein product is CASSPPGQRNTIYF.

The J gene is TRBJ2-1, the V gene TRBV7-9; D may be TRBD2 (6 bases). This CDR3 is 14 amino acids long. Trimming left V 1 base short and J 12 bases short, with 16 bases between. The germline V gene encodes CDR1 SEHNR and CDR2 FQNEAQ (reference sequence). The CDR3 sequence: CASSLEGLGGTQFF. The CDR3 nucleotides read TGTGCCAGCAGCTTAGAGGGACTGGGGGGAACGCAGTTCTTC. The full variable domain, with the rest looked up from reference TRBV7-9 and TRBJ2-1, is DTGVSQNPRHKITKRGQNVTFRCDPISEHNRLYWYRQTLGQGPEFLTYFQNEAQLEKSRLLSDRFSAERPKGSFSTLEIQRTEQGDSAMYLCASSLEGLGGTQFFGPGTRLTVL.

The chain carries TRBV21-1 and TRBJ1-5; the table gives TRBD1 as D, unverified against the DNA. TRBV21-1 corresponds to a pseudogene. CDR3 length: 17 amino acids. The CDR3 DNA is TGTGCCAGCAGCAATGGGACAGGGAGGAGGTGCGGTCAGCCCCAGCATTTT. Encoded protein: CASSNGTGRRCGQPQHF.

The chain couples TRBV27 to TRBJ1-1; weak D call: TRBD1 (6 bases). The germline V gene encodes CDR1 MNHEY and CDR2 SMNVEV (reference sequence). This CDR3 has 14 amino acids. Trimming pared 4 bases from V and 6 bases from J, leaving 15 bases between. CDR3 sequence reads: CASSYRGALPEAFF. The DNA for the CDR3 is TGTGCCAGCAGTTACCGGGGGGCACTACCTGAAGCTTTCTTT.

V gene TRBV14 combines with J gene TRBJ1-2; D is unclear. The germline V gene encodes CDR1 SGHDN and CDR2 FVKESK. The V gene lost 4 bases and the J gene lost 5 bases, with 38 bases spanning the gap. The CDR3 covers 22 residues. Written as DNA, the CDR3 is TGTGCCAGCAGCCGCGAGATTCCGAGAAATTGGCGGTTCAGCGCCCCTCTTTATGGCTACACCTTC. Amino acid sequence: CASSREIPRNWRFSAPLYGYTF.

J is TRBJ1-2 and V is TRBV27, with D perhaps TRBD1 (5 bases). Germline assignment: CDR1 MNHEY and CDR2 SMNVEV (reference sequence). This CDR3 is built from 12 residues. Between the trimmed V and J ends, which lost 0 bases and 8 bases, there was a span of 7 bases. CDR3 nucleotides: TGTGCCAGCAGTTTATCAGGGGTCGGCTACACCTTC. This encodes CASSLSGVGYTF.